The clone carrying this T cell receptor beta chain was seen a handful of times. Under the authors' procedure: Amplification of reference gene primers was used by the study to estimate nucleated cell counts. Using immunoSEQ multiplex PCR, the repertoire was profiled, and TCRdb retains in-frame clones only, with some absent. D and trimming were read from the DNA, whereas the V and J calls and clone size are those reported in that table. The sample has about 260,000 clones; 85% to 90% are singletons. This specimen belongs to a study of blood T cell repertoires in COVID-19. Germline CDR1 reads ENHRY; CDR2 reads SYGVKD. The CDR3 has 13 residues. V gave up 4 bases and J gave up 6 bases; unmatched junction bases: 2.

The specimen was peripheral blood. The chain couples TRBV10-3 to TRBJ2-7, with 11 bases that match TRBD2. The origin of this receptor is a woman aged 55-69 years with COVID-19, enrolled during active disease. The CDR3 loop is CAISAGLAGEQYF. The CDR3 DNA reads as TGTGCCATCAGTGCCGGACTAGCGGGCGAGCAGTACTTC.